This T cell receptor beta chain was obtained from a study of blood T cell repertoires in COVID-19. The CDR3 runs 14 residues. Trimming shortened V by 5 bases and J by 1 base, and 14 bases separated the two germline ends. Germline CDR1 and CDR2: SQVTM and ANQGSEA. The method was immunoSEQ multiplex PCR; TCRdb's version includes in-frame clones alone and lacks a portion of them. The sample lists 360,000 or so clones; 88% were seen once. All exposed participants met a person with COVID-19 within 2 weeks before entering the study. What was sequenced was PBMCs or T cells enriched from blood (not recorded which). The clonotype was recovered from a woman aged 30 to 39 who had been exposed to COVID-19. The chain has TRBV29-1 and TRBJ2-5; a weak D match, TRBD1 (6 bases). The CDR3 protein is CSVPQGAFQETQYF. The CDR3 coding sequence is TGCAGCGTTCCACAGGGTGCCTTCCAAGAGACCCAGTACTTC.